A single sample gave rise to the 3 T cell receptor beta chains below, sequenced in a study of blood T cell repertoires in COVID-19. The repertoire was sequenced with immunoSEQ multiplex PCR; TCRdb's copy has only in-frame clones and lacks some. The sample shows 150,000 or so clones, roughly 89% of them seen only once. The sequencing input was PBMCs or T cells enriched from blood (not recorded which). These receptors were collected from a woman aged 45 to 65 who had been exposed to COVID-19.

This chain links TRBV18 with TRBJ2-7; 9 bases match TRBD1. The CDR3 contains 15 residues. V lost 5 bases, J lost 4 bases, and 9 bases stayed unmatched. Per germline, CDR1 KGHSH and CDR2 LQKENI. The CDR3 sequence is CASSSGTGGGYEQYF. The CDR3 DNA sequence: TGTGCCAGCTCATCCGGAACAGGGGGCGGGTACGAGCAGTACTTC.

This clone was detected many times. The chain links TRBV7-8 to TRBJ1-3; D is uncertain. The CDR3 sequence is 14 residues long. Germline CDR1 is SGHVS and CDR2 is FQNEAQ. V dropped 1 base and J dropped 0 bases, with 4 bases sitting between them. The CDR3: CASSLGSSGNTIYF. The CDR3 DNA follows: TGTGCCAGCAGCTTAGGCAGCTCTGGAAACACCATATATTTT.

The chain carries TRBV4-1 and TRBJ2-7; TRBD1 matches 10 bases. The CDR3 length is 15 residues. Germline assignment: CDR1 MGHRA and CDR2 YSYEKL. With 1 base clipped from V and 2 bases from J, the junction kept 2 bases outside the gene matches. In DNA, the CDR3 is TGCGCCAGCAGCCAAGGACAGGGGGCGACCTACGAGCAGTACTTC. Protein product: CASSQGQGATYEQYF.